A single sample gave rise to the 26 T cell receptor beta chains below, sequenced in a study of blood T cell repertoires in COVID-19. The protocol was immunoSEQ multiplex PCR, while the TCRdb copy is restricted to in-frame clones and leaves out a portion. Of 150,000 to 200,000 clones detected, roughly nine tenths appear once; the ten largest clones hold under 3%. The sequenced material came from PBMCs or T cells enriched from blood (not recorded which). These receptors all stem from a woman aged 40-49 years with acute COVID-19.

The chain recombines TRBV2 with TRBJ2-3; D remains unclear. This CDR3 has 12 amino acids. The germline gives CDR1 SNHLY, CDR2 FYNNEI. V was clipped by 5 bases and J by 7 bases, with 10 bases between them. The CDR3 coding sequence is TGTGCCAGCAGTACCACCAGGTATACGCAGTATTTT. Its translation: CASSTTRYTQYF.

The chain is built from TRBV18 and TRBJ2-7, with D possibly being TRBD1 (5 bases). From germline, CDR1 is KGHSH and CDR2 LQKENI. This CDR3 comprises 13 residues. V was shortened by 3 bases and J by 0 bases, with 6 bases between the two germline ends. In nucleotides, the CDR3 is TGTGCCAGCTCACCGACAGCCTCCTACGAGCAGTACTTC. Protein: CASSPTASYEQYF.

The genes are TRBV3-1 (or the pseudogene TRBV3-2) and TRBJ1-4; D perhaps matches TRBD1 (5 bases). This CDR3 contains 15 residues. V was cut by 0 bases and J by 6 bases, with 11 bases left in between. CDR1 LGHDT and CDR2 YNNKEL come from the germline V gene (reference sequence). The CDR3 loop reads CASSQERQRDEKLFF. The CDR3 DNA is TGTGCCAGCAGCCAAGAGCGACAGAGAGATGAAAAACTGTTTTTT.

The rearrangement links TRBV19 to TRBJ1-1, with TRBD1 identical over 8 bases. The CDR3 consists of 19 residues. Germline lookup yields CDR1 LNHDA and CDR2 SQIVND (reference sequence). Trimming at V came to 4 bases and at J to 6 bases, leaving 22 bases not matched to a gene. CDR3 coding DNA: TGTGCCAGTAGTACAGGGGGAATAACCGGGACAGGTAAGACCCCTGAAGCTTTCTTT. Translating gives CASSTGGITGTGKTPEAFF.

CDR3 protein: CASSSGYEYNEQFF. CDR3 coding DNA: TGTGCCAGCAGTTCTGGTTATGAGTACAATGAGCAGTTCTTC. This chain joins TRBV28 and TRBJ2-1; D is ambiguous. This CDR3 comprises 14 residues. V was shortened by 4 bases and J by 4 bases, with 11 bases between the two germline ends. Looked up from germline, CDR1 is MDHEN and CDR2 is SYDVKM.

The chain is built from TRBV3-1 (or the pseudogene TRBV3-2) and TRBJ2-2; D is unclear. CDR1 is LGHDT, CDR2 YNNKEL, per germline (reference sequence). With 5 bases removed from V and 7 bases from J, the gap between germline ends came to 8 bases. The CDR3 sequence is 12 residues long. The CDR3 DNA is TGTGCCAGCAGCTCCTTATACGGGGAGCTGTTTTTT. Its translation: CASSSLYGELFF.

The chain recombines TRBV5-1 with TRBJ1-4, with D possibly TRBD1 on 6 matching bases. The CDR3 is 17 amino acids. Per the germline V gene, CDR1 is SGHRS and CDR2 is YFSETQ. V was trimmed by 4 bases and J by 0 bases, leaving 16 bases between them. The CDR3 loop reads CASSPGGGLSTNEKLFF. The CDR3 DNA reads TGCGCCAGCAGCCCGGGCGGGGGCCTATCAACTAATGAAAAACTGTTTTTT.

This rearrangement joins TRBV19 to TRBJ2-5; D gene unclear. Germline loops: CDR1 LNHDA, CDR2 SQIVND (reference sequence). The V gene lost 4 bases and the J gene lost 3 bases, with 12 bases spanning the gap. There are 14 residues in the CDR3. This CDR3 reads CASSTNREKETQYF. Here the CDR3 DNA reads TGTGCCAGTAGTACGAACAGAGAAAAAGAGACCCAGTACTTC.

As regards this clone: The same CDR3 also results from other DNA sequences found in this sample. The chain has TRBV4-2 and TRBJ2-3; D unclear. V lost 4 bases to trimming and J lost 1 base, with 3 bases between them. The germline V gene encodes CDR1 LGHNA and CDR2 YNFKEQ. This CDR3 is built from 12 residues. The CDR3 coding sequence is TGTGCCAGCAGCCGAGGCACAGATACGCAGTATTTT. Its translation is CASSRGTDTQYF.

Remarks on this clone: Other DNA variants within this sample encode the same CDR3. The chain has TRBV9 and TRBJ1-6, with 9 bases fitting TRBD1. CDR3 length: 15 amino acids. Germline CDR1 and CDR2: SGDLS and YYNGEE. V shed 4 bases and J 8 bases; nucleotides not matched to a gene: 7. In DNA form, the CDR3 reads TGTGCCAGCAGCCCCGGACAGGGGAAAGATTCACCCCTCCACTTT. Residues: CASSPGQGKDSPLHF. The full variable domain, completed using reference TRBV9 and TRBJ1-6, is DSGVTQTPKHLITATGQRVTLRCSPRSGDLSVYWYQQSLDQGLQFLIQYYNGEERAKGNILERFSAQQFPDLHSELNLSSLELGDSALYFCASSPGQGKDSPLHFGNGTRLTVT.

The chain is built from TRBV6-5 and TRBJ1-1; possibly TRBD1 for D (5 bases). CDR1 is MNHEY, CDR2 SVGAGI, per germline. This CDR3 spans 11 amino acids. V was clipped by 6 bases and J by 4 bases, with 6 bases between them. This CDR3 is CASRGLTEAFF. CDR3 DNA: TGTGCCAGCAGGGGGCTCACTGAAGCTTTCTTT.

This rearrangement joins TRBV19 to TRBJ2-7; TRBD2 aligns across 10 bases. The V gene end was trimmed by 2 bases and the J gene end by 0 bases; junction bases not matched to a gene: 1. The CDR3 is made up of 15 amino acids. Germline V gene data show CDR1 as LNHDA and CDR2 as SQIVND (reference sequence). The CDR3 protein is CASSISSGGSYEQYF. The CDR3 DNA sequence: TGTGCCAGTAGTATATCTAGCGGGGGCTCCTACGAGCAGTACTTC. Full variable domain (missing parts from reference TRBV19 and TRBJ2-7): DGGITQSPKYLFRKEGQNVTLSCEQNLNHDAMYWYRQDPGQGLRLIYYSQIVNDFQKGDIAEGYSVSREKKESFPLTVTSAQKNPTAFYLCASSISSGGSYEQYFGPGTRLTVT.

The chain employs TRBV29-1 and TRBJ2-7; 10 bases fit TRBD1. The CDR3 loop spans 14 amino acids. Germline loops: CDR1 SQVTM, CDR2 ANQGSEA. V was pared by 5 bases and J by 2 bases, with 6 bases of the junction left unmatched. DNA for the CDR3: TGCAGCGTTACCACCGGGACAGGGGCCTACGAGCAGTACTTC. Residues: CSVTTGTGAYEQYF.

This chain uses TRBV12-3 or TRBV12-4 with TRBJ2-1; D gene unclear. V was pared by 2 bases and J by 2 bases, with 4 bases between. The CDR3 is 13 residues long. The CDR3 DNA reads TGTGCCAGCAGTTTATATGCCTACAATGAGCAGTTCTTC. Translating it yields CASSLYAYNEQFF.

V gene TRBV19 combines with J gene TRBJ1-2, with a possible D match to TRBD1 (6 bases). The CDR3 totals 12 residues. V lost 3 bases and J 6 bases, leaving 8 bases between the germline ends. The germline gives CDR1 LNHDA, CDR2 SQIVND (reference sequence). CDR3 nucleotides: TGTGCCAGTAGTATCCAGGGGAATGGCTACACCTTC. Protein sequence: CASSIQGNGYTF.

V gene TRBV2 combines with J gene TRBJ1-4, with D possibly being TRBD1 (5 bases). Trimming removed 6 bases from V and 5 bases from J, with 16 bases in between. The CDR3 consists of 15 residues. Germline V lookup: CDR1 SNHLY, CDR2 FYNNEI. This CDR3 reads CASRGGTLRNEKLFF. CDR3 sequence (DNA): TGTGCCAGCAGGGGAGGGACCCTCCGGAATGAAAAACTGTTTTTT. Looking up the rest from reference TRBV2 and TRBJ1-4 gives the full variable domain: EPEVTQTPSHQVTQMGQEVILRCVPISNHLYFYWYRQILGQKVEFLVSFYNNEISEKSEIFDDQFSVERPDGSNFTLKIRSTKLEDSAMYFCASRGGTLRNEKLFFGSGTQLSVL.

The chain employs TRBV5-1 and TRBJ2-5; 8 bases match TRBD1. Germline V lookup: CDR1 SGHRS, CDR2 YFSETQ. The CDR3 is 14 residues long. V gave up 2 bases and J gave up 5 bases; unmatched junction bases: 5. The chain's CDR3 is CASSFQGAEETQYF. Written as DNA, the CDR3 is TGCGCCAGCAGCTTCCAGGGGGCGGAGGAGACCCAGTACTTC.

The chain employs TRBV27 and TRBJ2-7, with D tentatively TRBD2 (5 bases). From germline, CDR1 is MNHEY and CDR2 SMNVEV (reference sequence). Trimming removed 3 bases at V and 5 bases at J, with 17 bases between. This CDR3 is 15 amino acids long. CDR3 sequence: CASSFSDYYRDEQYF. The DNA of the CDR3 is TGTGCCAGCAGTTTCTCCGACTATTATCGGGACGAGCAGTACTTC.

V gene TRBV4-1 combines with J gene TRBJ1-1; D may be TRBD1 (5 bases). V shed 4 bases and J shed 1 base, with 13 bases lying between them. Per the germline V gene, CDR1 is MGHRA and CDR2 is YSYEKL. CDR3 length: 15 residues. The CDR3 nucleotides read TGCGCCAGCAGCCTTAAAGCGGGGCCGAACACTGAAGCTTTCTTT. Translation gives CASSLKAGPNTEAFF.

The chain links TRBV7-9 to TRBJ2-6; D might be TRBD1 (6 bases). The germline V gene encodes CDR1 SEHNR and CDR2 FQNEAQ (reference sequence). This CDR3 has 18 residues. The V and J ends lost 5 bases and 0 bases respectively, with 17 bases between them. DNA for the CDR3: TGTGCCAGCAGCCATCCGCCCACAGGGAACTCTGGGGCCAACGTCCTGACTTTC. Encoded protein: CASSHPPTGNSGANVLTF.

This chain links TRBV4-1 with TRBJ2-5; 11 bases line up with TRBD1. The ends lost 1 base at V and 2 bases at J; junction bases unmatched: 6. The CDR3 has 17 amino acids. Germline V CDR1 and CDR2: MGHRA, YSYEKL. The CDR3 sequence: CASSQGGTGGGQETQYF. Written as DNA, the CDR3 is TGCGCCAGCAGCCAAGGTGGGACAGGGGGGGGTCAAGAGACCCAGTACTTC.

Only one count was recorded for this clone. The rearrangement uses TRBV12-3 or TRBV12-4 and TRBJ1-6; tentative D call: TRBD1 (5 bases). There are 12 residues in the CDR3. V gave up 3 bases and J gave up 13 bases, with 10 bases separating them. The CDR3 nucleotides read TGTGCCAGCAGTTTGGGGGGATTTCCCCTCCACTTT. Residues: CASSLGGFPLHF.

This clone was seen only once. This rearrangement joins TRBV7-9 to TRBJ1-1, with 8 nucleotides matching TRBD1. CDR1 and CDR2 from the germline V gene are SEHNR and FQNEAQ (reference sequence). This CDR3 has 13 amino acids. J lost 6 bases, V lost 1 base, and 1 base had no gene match. The CDR3 sequence is CASSLVQGAEAFF. CDR3 DNA sequence: TGTGCCAGCAGCTTAGTACAGGGGGCTGAAGCTTTCTTT.

This sequence joins TRBV29-1 and TRBJ1-1; 7 nucleotides line up with TRBD1. With 4 bases clipped from V and 6 bases from J, the junction kept 14 bases outside the gene matches. Germline V gene sequence: CDR1 SQVTM, CDR2 ANQGSEA. This CDR3 comprises 15 residues. CDR3 DNA: TGCAGCGTTGCCATTAGGACAGGACCCATACCTGAAGCTTTCTTT. It encodes CSVAIRTGPIPEAFF. Full variable domain (outside the CDR3, taken from reference TRBV29-1 and TRBJ1-1): SAVISQKPSRDICQRGTSLTIQCQVDSQVTMMFWYRQQPGQSLTLIATANQGSEATYESGFVIDKFPISRPNLTFSTLTVSNMSPEDSSIYLCSVAIRTGPIPEAFFGQGTRLTVV.

This chain joins TRBV20-1 and TRBJ1-2; TRBD1 agrees at 8 bases. Trimming cost V 6 bases and J 6 bases; bases outside gene matches: 3. There are 11 residues in the CDR3. The V gene's germline CDR1 is DFQATT and CDR2 SNEGSKA (reference sequence). The CDR3 region is CSARQGNGYTF. In DNA form, the CDR3 reads TGCAGTGCCCGACAGGGGAATGGCTACACCTTC.

The chain couples TRBV27 to TRBJ2-6; 7 nucleotides match TRBD1. The CDR3 length is 14 residues. V trimming: 2 bases; J trimming: 11 bases; junction bases outside the gene matches: 6. The germline gives CDR1 MNHEY, CDR2 SMNVEV (reference sequence). CDR3 coding DNA: TGTGCCAGCAGTTTAAAGGGGGCCAACTACGTCCTGACTTTC. Protein: CASSLKGANYVLTF.